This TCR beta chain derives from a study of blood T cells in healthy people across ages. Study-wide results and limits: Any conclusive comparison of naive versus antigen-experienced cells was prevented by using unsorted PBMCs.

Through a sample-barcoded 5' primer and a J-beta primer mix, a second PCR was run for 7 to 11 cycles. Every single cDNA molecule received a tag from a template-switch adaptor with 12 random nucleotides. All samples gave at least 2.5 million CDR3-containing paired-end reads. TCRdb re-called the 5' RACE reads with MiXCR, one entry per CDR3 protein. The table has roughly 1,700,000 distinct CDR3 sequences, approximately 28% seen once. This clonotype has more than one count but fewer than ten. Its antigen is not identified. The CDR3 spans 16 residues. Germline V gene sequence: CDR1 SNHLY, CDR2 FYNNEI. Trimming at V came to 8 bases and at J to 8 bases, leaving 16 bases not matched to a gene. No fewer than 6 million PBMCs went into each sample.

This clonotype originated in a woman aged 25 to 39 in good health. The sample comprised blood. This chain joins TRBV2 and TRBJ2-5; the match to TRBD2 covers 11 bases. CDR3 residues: CASGSFSGGETKTQYF. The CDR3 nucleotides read TGTGCCAGCGGATCGTTTAGCGGGGGGGAAACAAAAACCCAGTACTTC.